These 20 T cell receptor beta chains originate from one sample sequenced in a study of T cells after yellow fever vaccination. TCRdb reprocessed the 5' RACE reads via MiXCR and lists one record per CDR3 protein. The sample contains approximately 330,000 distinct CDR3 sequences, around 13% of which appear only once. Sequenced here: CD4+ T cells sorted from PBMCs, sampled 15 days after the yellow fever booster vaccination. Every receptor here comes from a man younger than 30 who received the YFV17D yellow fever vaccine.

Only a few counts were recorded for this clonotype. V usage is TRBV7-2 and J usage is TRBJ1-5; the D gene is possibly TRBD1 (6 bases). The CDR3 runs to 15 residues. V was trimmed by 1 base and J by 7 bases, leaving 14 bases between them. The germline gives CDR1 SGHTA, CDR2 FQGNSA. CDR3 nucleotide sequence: TGTGCCAGCAGCTTAGGATCAGGGGACCAACAGCCCCAGCATTTT. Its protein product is CASSLGSGDQQPQHF. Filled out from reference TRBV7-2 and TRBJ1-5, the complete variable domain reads GAGVSQSPSNKVTEKGKDVELRCDPISGHTALYWYRQSLGQGLEFLIYFQGNSAPDKSGLPSDRFSAERTGGSVSTLTIQRTQQEDSAVYLCASSLGSGDQQPQHFGDGTRLSIL.

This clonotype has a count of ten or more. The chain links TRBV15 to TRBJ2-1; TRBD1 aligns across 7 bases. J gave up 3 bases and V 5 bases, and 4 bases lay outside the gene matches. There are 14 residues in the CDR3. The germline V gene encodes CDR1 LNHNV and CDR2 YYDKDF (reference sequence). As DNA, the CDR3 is TGTGCCACCAGCCCGGGACAGAGCTACAATGAGCAGTTCTTC. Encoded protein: CATSPGQSYNEQFF.

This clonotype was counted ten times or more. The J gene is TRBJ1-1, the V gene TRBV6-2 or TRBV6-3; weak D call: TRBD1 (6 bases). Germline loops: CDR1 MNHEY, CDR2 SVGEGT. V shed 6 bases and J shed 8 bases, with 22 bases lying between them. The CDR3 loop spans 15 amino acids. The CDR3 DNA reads TGTGCCAGCAGCCCACTGACGGACGGAGGGGGGGAAGCTTTCTTT. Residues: CASSPLTDGGGEAFF.

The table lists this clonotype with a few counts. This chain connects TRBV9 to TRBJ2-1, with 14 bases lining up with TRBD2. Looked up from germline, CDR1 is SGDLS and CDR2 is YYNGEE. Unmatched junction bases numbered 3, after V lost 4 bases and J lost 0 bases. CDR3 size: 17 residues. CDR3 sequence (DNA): TGTGCCAGCAGCCCGGGGACTAGCGGGGGCTCCTACAATGAGCAGTTCTTC. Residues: CASSPGTSGGSYNEQFF.

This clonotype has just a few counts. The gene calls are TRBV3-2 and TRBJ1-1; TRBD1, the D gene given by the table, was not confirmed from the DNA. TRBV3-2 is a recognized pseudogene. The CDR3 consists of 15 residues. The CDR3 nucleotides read TGTGCCAGCAGCCAAGTCCAGGGGCAGAACACTGAAGCTTTCTTT. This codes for CASSQVQGQNTEAFF.

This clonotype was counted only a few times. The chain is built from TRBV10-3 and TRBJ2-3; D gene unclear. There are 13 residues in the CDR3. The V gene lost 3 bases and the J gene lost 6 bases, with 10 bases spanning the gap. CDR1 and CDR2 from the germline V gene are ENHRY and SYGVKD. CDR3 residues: CAISESEEDTQYF. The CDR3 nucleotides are TGTGCCATCAGTGAATCTGAGGAGGATACGCAGTATTTT.

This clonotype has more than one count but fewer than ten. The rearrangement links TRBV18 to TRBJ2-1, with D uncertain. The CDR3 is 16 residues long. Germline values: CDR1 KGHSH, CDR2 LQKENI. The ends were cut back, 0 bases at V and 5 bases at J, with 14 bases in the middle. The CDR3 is CASSPPVGLRHNEQFF. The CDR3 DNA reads TGTGCCAGCTCACCACCGGTTGGTCTCCGCCACAATGAGCAGTTCTTC. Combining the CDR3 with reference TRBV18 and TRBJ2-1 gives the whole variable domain NAGVMQNPRHLVRRRGQEARLRCSPMKGHSHVYWYRQLPEEGLKFMVYLQKENIIDESGMPKERFSAEFPKEGPSILRIQQVVRGDSAAYFCASSPPVGLRHNEQFFGPGTRLTVL.

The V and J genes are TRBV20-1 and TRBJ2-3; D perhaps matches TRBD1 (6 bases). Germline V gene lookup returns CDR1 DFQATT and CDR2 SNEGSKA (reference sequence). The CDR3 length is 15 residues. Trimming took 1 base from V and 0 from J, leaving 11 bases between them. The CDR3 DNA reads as TGCAGTGCTAGAGGTGGGGGCGGTAGCACAGATACGCAGTATTTT. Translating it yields CSARGGGGSTDTQYF.

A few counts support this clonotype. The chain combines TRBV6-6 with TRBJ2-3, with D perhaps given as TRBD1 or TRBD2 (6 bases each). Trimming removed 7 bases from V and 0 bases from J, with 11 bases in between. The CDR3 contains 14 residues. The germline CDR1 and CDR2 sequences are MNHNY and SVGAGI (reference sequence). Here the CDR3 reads CASIWGASTDTQYF. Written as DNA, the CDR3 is TGTGCCAGCATCTGGGGGGCCAGCACAGATACGCAGTATTTT.

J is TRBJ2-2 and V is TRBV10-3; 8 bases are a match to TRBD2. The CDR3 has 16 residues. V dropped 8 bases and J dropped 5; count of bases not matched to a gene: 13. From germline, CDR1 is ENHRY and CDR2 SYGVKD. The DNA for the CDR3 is TGTGCCATCGATCCTTACGGGGGGGCGCGGACCGGGGAGCTGTTTTTT. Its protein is CAIDPYGGARTGELFF.

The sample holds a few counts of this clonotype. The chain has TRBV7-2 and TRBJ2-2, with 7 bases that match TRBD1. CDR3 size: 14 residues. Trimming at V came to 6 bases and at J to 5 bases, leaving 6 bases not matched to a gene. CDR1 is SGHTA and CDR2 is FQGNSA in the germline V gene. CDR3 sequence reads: CASRPGQSTGELFF. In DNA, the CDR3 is TGTGCCAGCAGACCGGGACAGTCAACCGGGGAGCTGTTTTTT.

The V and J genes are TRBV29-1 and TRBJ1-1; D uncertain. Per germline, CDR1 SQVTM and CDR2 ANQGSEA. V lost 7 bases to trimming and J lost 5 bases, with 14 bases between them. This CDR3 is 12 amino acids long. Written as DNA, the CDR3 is TGCAGCGCCTCGGCCAGGAGGACTGAAGCTTTCTTT. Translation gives CSASARRTEAFF. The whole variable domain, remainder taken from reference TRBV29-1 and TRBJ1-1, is SAVISQKPSRDICQRGTSLTIQCQVDSQVTMMFWYRQQPGQSLTLIATANQGSEATYESGFVIDKFPISRPNLTFSTLTVSNMSPEDSSIYLCSASARRTEAFFGQGTRLTVV.

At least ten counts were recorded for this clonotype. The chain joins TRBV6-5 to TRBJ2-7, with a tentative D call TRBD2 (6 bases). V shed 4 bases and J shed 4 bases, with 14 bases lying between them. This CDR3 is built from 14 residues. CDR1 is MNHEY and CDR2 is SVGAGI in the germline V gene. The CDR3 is CASSSGRGMYEQYF. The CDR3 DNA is TGTGCCAGCAGTTCCGGGAGAGGCATGTACGAGCAGTACTTC.

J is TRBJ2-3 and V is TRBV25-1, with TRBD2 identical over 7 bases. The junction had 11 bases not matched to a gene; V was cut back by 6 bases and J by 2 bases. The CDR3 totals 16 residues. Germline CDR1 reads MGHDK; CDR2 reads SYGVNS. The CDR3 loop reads CASSDLGAGPTDTQYF. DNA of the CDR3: TGTGCCAGCAGCGATCTAGGAGCGGGGCCCACAGATACGCAGTATTTT.

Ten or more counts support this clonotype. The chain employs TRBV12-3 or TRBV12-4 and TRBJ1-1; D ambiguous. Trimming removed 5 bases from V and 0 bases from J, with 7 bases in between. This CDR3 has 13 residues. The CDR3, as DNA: TGTGCCAGCAGTGCCCAAGTGAACACTGAAGCTTTCTTT. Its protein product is CASSAQVNTEAFF.

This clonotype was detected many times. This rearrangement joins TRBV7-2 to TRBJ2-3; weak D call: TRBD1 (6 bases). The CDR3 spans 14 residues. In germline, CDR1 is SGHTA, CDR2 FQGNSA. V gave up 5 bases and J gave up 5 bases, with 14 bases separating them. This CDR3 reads CASSVPGERDTQYF. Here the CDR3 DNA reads TGTGCCAGCAGCGTACCAGGGGAACGAGATACGCAGTATTTT.

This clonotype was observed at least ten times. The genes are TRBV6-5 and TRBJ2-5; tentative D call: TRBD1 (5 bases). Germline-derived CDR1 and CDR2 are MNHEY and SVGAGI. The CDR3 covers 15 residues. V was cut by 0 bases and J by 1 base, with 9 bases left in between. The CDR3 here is CASSYSIQGQETQYF. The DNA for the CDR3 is TGTGCCAGCAGTTACTCGATCCAGGGCCAAGAGACCCAGTACTTC.

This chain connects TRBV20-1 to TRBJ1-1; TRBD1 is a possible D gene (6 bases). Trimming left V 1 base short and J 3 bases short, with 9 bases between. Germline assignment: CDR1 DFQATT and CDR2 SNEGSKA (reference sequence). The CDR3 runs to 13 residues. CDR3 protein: CSARAGAYTEAFF. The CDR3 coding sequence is TGCAGTGCTAGAGCAGGGGCCTACACTGAAGCTTTCTTT.

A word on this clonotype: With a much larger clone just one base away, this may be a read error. The chain's CDR3 is CASSQPNYGYTF. DNA of the CDR3: TGTGCCAGCAGCCAACCTAACTATGGCTACACCTTC. This rearrangement joins TRBV7-2 to TRBJ1-2; D ambiguous. The CDR3 consists of 12 residues. Germline lookup yields CDR1 SGHTA and CDR2 FQGNSA. Trimming pared 5 bases from V and 0 bases from J, leaving 4 bases between.

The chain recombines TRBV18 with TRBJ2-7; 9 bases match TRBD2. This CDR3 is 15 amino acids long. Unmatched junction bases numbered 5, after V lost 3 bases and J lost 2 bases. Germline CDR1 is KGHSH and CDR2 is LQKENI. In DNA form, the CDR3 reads TGTGCCAGCTCACCGATGGCGGGGGGGCCCTACGAGCAGTACTTC. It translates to CASSPMAGGPYEQYF.